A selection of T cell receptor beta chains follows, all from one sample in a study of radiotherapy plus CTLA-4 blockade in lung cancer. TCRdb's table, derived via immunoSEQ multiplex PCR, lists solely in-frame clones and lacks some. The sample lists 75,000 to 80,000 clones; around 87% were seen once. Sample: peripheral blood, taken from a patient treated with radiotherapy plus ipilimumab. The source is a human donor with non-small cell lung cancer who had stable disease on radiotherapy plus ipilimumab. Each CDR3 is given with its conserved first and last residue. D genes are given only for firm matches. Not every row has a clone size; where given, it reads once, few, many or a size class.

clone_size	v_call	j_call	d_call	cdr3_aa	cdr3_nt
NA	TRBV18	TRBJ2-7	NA	CASSPNSEQYF	TGTGCCAGCTCACCAAATAGCGAGCAGTACTTC
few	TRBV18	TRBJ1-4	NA	CASSPKLLGNNEKLFF	TGTGCCAGCTCACCAAAACTTCTGGGAAATAATGAAAAACTGTTTTTT
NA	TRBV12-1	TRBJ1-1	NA	CASSSTGNTEAFF	TGTGCCAGCAGCTCGACCGGGAACACTGAAGCTTTCTTT
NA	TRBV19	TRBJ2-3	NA	CASSIDRWAIVTQYF	TGTGCCAGTAGTATAGATCGCTGGGCGATCGTTACGCAGTATTTT
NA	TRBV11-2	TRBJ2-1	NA	CASSTRGGGRAYNEQFF	TGTGCCAGCAGCACCCGCGGTGGAGGGAGAGCCTACAATGAGCAGTTCTTC
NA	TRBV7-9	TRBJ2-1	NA	CASSSEGGGNEQFF	TGTGCCAGCAGCTCCGAGGGGGGCGGGAATGAGCAGTTCTTC
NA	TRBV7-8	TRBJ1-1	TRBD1	CASTGQDLSIEAFF	TGTGCCAGCACCGGACAGGACCTTTCCATTGAAGCTTTCTTT
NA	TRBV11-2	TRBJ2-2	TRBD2	CASSLFGREGKPGELFF	TGTGCCAGCAGCTTATTCGGGCGGGAGGGGAAACCCGGGGAGCTGTTTTTT
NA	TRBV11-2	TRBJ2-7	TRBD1	CASSLGGQGSYEQYF	TGTGCCAGCAGCTTAGGGGGACAGGGCTCCTACGAGCAGTACTTC
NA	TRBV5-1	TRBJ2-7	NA	CASSLSRGPTYEQYF	TGCGCCAGCAGCTTGAGCAGGGGCCCCACCTACGAGCAGTACTTC
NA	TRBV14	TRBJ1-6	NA	CASSPGRYNSPLHF	TGTGCCAGCAGCCCCGGACGGTATAATTCACCCCTCCACTTT
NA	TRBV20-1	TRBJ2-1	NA	CSAWDRNKQFF	TGCAGTGCTTGGGACCGCAATAAGCAGTTCTTC
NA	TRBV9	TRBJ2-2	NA	CASSPTVANTGELFF	TGTGCCAGCAGCCCGACTGTTGCGAACACCGGGGAGCTGTTTTTT
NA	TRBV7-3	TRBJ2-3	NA	CASSPGTLTDTQYF	TGTGCCAGCAGCCCCGGGACCCTCACAGATACGCAGTATTTT
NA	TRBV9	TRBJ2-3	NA	CASSVGVDTQYF	TGTGCCAGCAGCGTAGGGGTAGATACGCAGTATTTT
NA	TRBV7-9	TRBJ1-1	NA	CASSLTGNEAFF	TGTGCTAGCAGCCTCACAGGGAATGAAGCTTTCTTT
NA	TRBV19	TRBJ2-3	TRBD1	CASSADRGKDTQYF	TGTGCCAGTAGTGCGGACAGGGGGAAAGATACGCAGTATTTT
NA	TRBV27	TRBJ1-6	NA	CASSPGLGSSPLHF	TGTGCCAGCAGTCCAGGACTGGGAAGCTCACCCCTCCACTTT
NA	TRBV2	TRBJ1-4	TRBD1	CASSEAYRPRDSNEKLFF	TGTGCCAGCAGTGAAGCGTACAGGCCCCGGGACAGTAATGAAAAACTGTTTTTT
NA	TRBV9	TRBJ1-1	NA	CASSVSEGTEAFF	TGTGCCAGCAGCGTATCAGAGGGTACTGAAGCTTTCTTT
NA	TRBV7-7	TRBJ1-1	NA	CASSRIGTDTEAFF	TGTGCCAGCAGCCGAATAGGCACGGACACTGAAGCTTTCTTT
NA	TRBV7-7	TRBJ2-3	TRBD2	CASSFGLAGGADTQYF	TGTGCCAGCAGCTTCGGACTAGCGGGGGGTGCAGATACGCAGTATTTT
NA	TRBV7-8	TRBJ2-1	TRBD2	CASSLHGTSGTPSVVF	TGTGCCAGCAGCCTTCACGGTACTAGCGGGACACCAAGTGTTGTCTTC
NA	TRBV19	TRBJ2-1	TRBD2	CASSPGTSGNNEQFF	TGTGCCAGTAGTCCCGGGACTAGCGGTAACAATGAGCAGTTCTTC
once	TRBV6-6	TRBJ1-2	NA	CASSFLGEDGYTF	TGTGCCAGCAGTTTTTTAGGGGAAGATGGCTACACCTTC
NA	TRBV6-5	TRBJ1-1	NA	CASRWRGANTEAFF	TGTGCCAGCAGGTGGCGGGGGGCTAACACTGAAGCTTTCTTT
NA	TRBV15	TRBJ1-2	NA	CATSRGGRTDPRVGYTF	TGTGCCACCAGCAGAGGAGGAAGGACAGATCCAAGGGTTGGCTACACCTTC
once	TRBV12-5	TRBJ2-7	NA	CASGLVSGELYEQYF	TGTGCTAGTGGTTTGGTATCTGGGGAACTCTACGAGCAGTACTTC
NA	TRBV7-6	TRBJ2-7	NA	CASSPKQFPYEQYF	TGTGCCAGCAGCCCCAAACAGTTTCCCTACGAGCAGTACTTC
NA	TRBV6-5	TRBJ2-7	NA	CASSETGGSREQYF	TGTGCCAGCAGTGAAACTGGGGGTAGTAGGGAGCAGTACTTC
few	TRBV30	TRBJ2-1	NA	CAWSVLSHQEQFF	TGTGCCTGGAGTGTCCTAAGTCACCAGGAGCAGTTCTTC
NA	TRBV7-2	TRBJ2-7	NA	CASSRVGSTYEQYF	TGTGCCAGCAGCCGGGTCGGGAGCACCTACGAGCAGTACTTC
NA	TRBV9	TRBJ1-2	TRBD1	CASSVTTGGSGYTF	TGTGCCAGCAGCGTAACGACAGGGGGCAGTGGCTACACCTTC
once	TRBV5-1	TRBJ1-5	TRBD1	CASSPTGPNQPQHF	TGCGCCAGCAGCCCGACAGGGCCTAATCAGCCCCAGCATTTT
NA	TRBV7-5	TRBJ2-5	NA	CARSNPWTSTRETQYF	TGTGCCAGAAGCAATCCCTGGACTAGCACACGAGAGACCCAGTACTTC
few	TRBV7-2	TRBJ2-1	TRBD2	CASSLEGTSGRYYNEQFF	TGTGCCAGCAGCTTAGAAGGGACTAGCGGGAGATATTACAATGAGCAGTTCTTC
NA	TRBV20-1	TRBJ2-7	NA	CSARASYEQYF	TGCAGTGCTAGAGCATCCTACGAGCAGTACTTC
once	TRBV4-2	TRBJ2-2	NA	CASRGAGVSGELFF	TGTGCCAGCAGGGGGGCGGGGGTCTCCGGGGAGCTGTTTTTT
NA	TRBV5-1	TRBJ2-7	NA	CASSLTGRDSYEQYF	TGCGCCAGCAGCTTAACGGGACGGGACTCCTACGAGCAGTACTTC
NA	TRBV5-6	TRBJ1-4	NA	CASSLSLTRFREKLFF	TGTGCCAGCAGCTTATCTCTAACAAGGTTTAGAGAAAAACTGTTTTTT
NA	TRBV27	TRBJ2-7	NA	CASSRDRLGEQYF	TGTGCCAGCAGTCGCGACAGGCTGGGCGAGCAGTACTTC
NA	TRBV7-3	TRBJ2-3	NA	CASSLGHASTDTQYF	TGTGCCAGCAGCTTAGGGCACGCTAGCACAGATACGCAGTATTTT
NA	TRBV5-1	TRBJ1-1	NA	CASSLDEGVMNTEAFF	TGCGCCAGCAGCTTGGATGAGGGTGTGATGAACACTGAAGCTTTCTTT